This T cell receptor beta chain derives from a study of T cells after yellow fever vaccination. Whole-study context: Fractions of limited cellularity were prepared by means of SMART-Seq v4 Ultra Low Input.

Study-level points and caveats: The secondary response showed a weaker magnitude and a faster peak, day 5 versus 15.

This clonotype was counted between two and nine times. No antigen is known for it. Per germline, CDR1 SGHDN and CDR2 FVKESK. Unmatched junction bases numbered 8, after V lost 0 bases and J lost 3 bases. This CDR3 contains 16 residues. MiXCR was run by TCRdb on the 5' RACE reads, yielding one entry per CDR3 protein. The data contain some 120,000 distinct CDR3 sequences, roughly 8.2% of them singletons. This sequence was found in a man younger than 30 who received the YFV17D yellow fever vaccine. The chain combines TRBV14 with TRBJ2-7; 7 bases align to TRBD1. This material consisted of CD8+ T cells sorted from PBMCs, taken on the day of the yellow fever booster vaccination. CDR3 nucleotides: TGTGCCAGCAGCCAAGAGAGGGACAGTCCTGGCTACGAGCAGTACTTC. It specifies CASSQERDSPGYEQYF. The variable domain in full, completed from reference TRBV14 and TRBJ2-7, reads EAGVTQFPSHSVIEKGQTVTLRCDPISGHDNLYWYRRVMGKEIKFLLHFVKESKQDESGMPNNRFLAERTGGTYSTLKVQPAELEDSGVYFCASSQERDSPGYEQYFGPGTRLTVT.